Each of the 17 T cell receptor beta chains below was sequenced from the same sample in a study of beta chain features in type 1 diabetes (dated by TCRdb to between 2018 and 2020). Library prep was done by the immunoSEQ multiplex PCR assay. The High Capacity cDNA Reverse Transcription Kit was used to reverse transcribe all of the isolated RNA, meaning that expressed TCRB transcripts were what got sequenced. The clones in this table, taken by TCRdb from immuneACCESS, are in-frame only. Not every clone is retained; where verified, under half of the shortfall comes from an unresolved V gene, and the cause of the rest is unknown. The sample yields hundreds of thousands of clones; 13% were counted once. 0.022% of the sample comes from the top ten. These receptors are not linked to any known antigen. Beyond this particular receptor, the publication reports: Type 1 diabetes patients showed a moderate but significant shortening of TCRB CDR3 length in all four CD4+ subsets.

Sample: naive CD4+ T cells from blood. Reading the label with the study, this specimen's cell subset or site is: true naive CD4+ T cells. These TCRs come from a man in his late teens or twenties with type 1 diabetes.

The chain couples TRBV28 to TRBJ1-2; TRBD1 might be the D (5 bases). Germline-derived CDR1 and CDR2 are MDHEN and SYDVKM. CDR3 length equals 10 residues. Trimming left V 8 bases short and J 4 bases short, with 5 bases between. The CDR3: CASQGYGYTF. The CDR3 coding sequence is TGTGCCAGCCAGGGCTATGGCTACACCTTC.

The chain couples TRBV2 to TRBJ1-2; D is uncertain. The CDR3 consists of 12 residues. Between the trimmed V and J ends, which lost 4 bases and 6 bases, there was a span of 9 bases. CDR1 and CDR2 from the germline V gene are SNHLY and FYNNEI. CDR3 bases: TGTGCCAGCAGTGGATACAGTGATGGCTACACCTTC. Translating gives CASSGYSDGYTF. Filled out from reference TRBV2 and TRBJ1-2, the complete variable domain reads EPEVTQTPSHQVTQMGQEVILRCVPISNHLYFYWYRQILGQKVEFLVSFYNNEISEKSEIFDDQFSVERPDGSNFTLKIRSTKLEDSAMYFCASSGYSDGYTFGSGTRLTVV.

The chain recombines TRBV9 with TRBJ1-1, with TRBD1 matching 10 bases. The junction had 2 bases not matched to a gene; V was cut back by 3 bases and J by 0 bases. The germline V gene encodes CDR1 SGDLS and CDR2 YYNGEE. This CDR3 has 15 residues. In nucleotides, the CDR3 is TGTGCCAGCAGCGGGGGACAGGGGATGAACACTGAAGCTTTCTTT. This sequence encodes CASSGGQGMNTEAFF.

This chain uses TRBV30 with TRBJ1-3; D uncertain. This CDR3 comprises 13 residues. Deletions cut 1 base from V and 1 base from J, with 5 bases between. Germline V lookup: CDR1 GTSNPN, CDR2 SVGIG (reference sequence). The CDR3, as DNA: TGTGCCTGGAGTGGGGAGTCTGGAAACACCATATATTTT. This encodes CAWSGESGNTIYF.

The chain combines TRBV6-1 with TRBJ1-2; 9 bases align to TRBD1. CDR3 size: 14 residues. Unmatched junction bases numbered 5, after V lost 1 base and J lost 8 bases. The germline CDR1 and CDR2 sequences are MNHNS and SASEGT. The DNA of the CDR3 is TGTGCCAGCAGTGAAGGAACAGGGGGCGCCGGCTACACCTTC. Protein product: CASSEGTGGAGYTF.

This clone was seen only a few times. J is TRBJ1-1 and V is TRBV9, with D tentatively TRBD1 (5 bases). Germline V lookup: CDR1 SGDLS, CDR2 YYNGEE. Trimming took off 2 bases at V and 3 bases at J, with 11 bases between the two ends. The length of the CDR3 is 14 residues. The CDR3 here is CASSVYLGDTEAFF. The CDR3 coding sequence is TGTGCCAGCAGCGTTTATTTGGGGGACACTGAAGCTTTCTTT.

This clone turned up a few times. The gene calls are TRBV6-5 and TRBJ1-2; D might be TRBD1 (5 bases). V lost 10 bases to trimming and J lost 0 bases, with 18 bases between them. This CDR3 has 15 residues. CDR1 and CDR2 (germline): MNHEY, SVGAGI. CDR3 residues: CATLTAGGANYGYTF. The DNA for the CDR3 is TGTGCCACCCTGACAGCGGGGGGAGCTAACTATGGCTACACCTTC.

The rearrangement joins TRBV19 to TRBJ2-1; D possibly uses TRBD1 or TRBD2 (6 bases each). The CDR3 extends over 15 amino acids. Germline V lookup: CDR1 LNHDA, CDR2 SQIVND (reference sequence). The V end lost 7 bases, the J end lost 2 bases, and 15 bases lay between the germline ends. CDR3 amino acids: CASTEGGAAYNEQFF. Written as DNA, the CDR3 is TGTGCCAGTACCGAGGGGGGTGCGGCCTACAATGAGCAGTTCTTC.

The chain joins TRBV11-2 to TRBJ2-2; possible D gene TRBD2, 6 bases. V lost 5 bases to trimming and J lost 5 bases, with 18 bases between them. Germline assignment: CDR1 SGHAT and CDR2 FQNNGV. This CDR3 has 16 amino acids. CDR3 protein: CASSPTPAGPTGELFF. CDR3 bases: TGTGCCAGCAGCCCTACCCCAGCGGGTCCTACCGGGGAGCTGTTTTTT. Drawing the rest from reference TRBV11-2 and TRBJ2-2, the complete variable domain is EAGVAQSPRYKIIEKRQSVAFWCNPISGHATLYWYQQILGQGPKLLIQFQNNGVVDDSQLPKDRFSAERLKGVDSTLKIQPAKLEDSAVYLCASSPTPAGPTGELFFGEGSRLTVL.

This clone occurred a few times. DNA of the CDR3: TGTGCCCGGGAGGGACCTGCAACTAATGAAAAACTGTTTTTT. Its translation: CAREGPATNEKLFF. The chain joins TRBV30 to TRBJ1-4; tentative D call: TRBD1 (5 bases). The length of the CDR3 is 14 residues. V lost 8 bases and J lost 0, with 13 bases in between. Germline V gives CDR1 GTSNPN, CDR2 SVGIG (reference sequence).

The chain joins TRBV5-1 to TRBJ2-1; 9 bases align to TRBD1. J was trimmed by 7 bases and V by 0 bases; bases with no gene match: 8. CDR3 size: 16 residues. Per germline, CDR1 SGHRS and CDR2 YFSETQ. The CDR3 is CASSLGRDRVGNEQFF. The DNA of the CDR3 is TGCGCCAGCAGCTTGGGCCGGGACAGGGTCGGGAATGAGCAGTTCTTC. Using reference TRBV5-1 and TRBJ2-1 for the parts outside the CDR3, the full variable domain is KAGVTQTPRYLIKTRGQQVTLSCSPISGHRSVSWYQQTPGQGLQFLFEYFSETQRNKGNFPGRFSGRQFSNSRSEMNVSTLELGDSALYLCASSLGRDRVGNEQFFGPGTRLTVL.

The gene calls are TRBV9 and TRBJ2-2; D perhaps matches TRBD1 (6 bases). The V end lost 4 bases, the J end lost 0 bases, and 16 bases lay between the germline ends. Germline values: CDR1 SGDLS, CDR2 YYNGEE. The CDR3 runs to 17 residues. CDR3 DNA sequence: TGTGCCAGCAGCCCCAGGGGTCCTAGGTCGAACACCGGGGAGCTGTTTTTT. Its translation: CASSPRGPRSNTGELFF.

The chain carries TRBV6-6 and TRBJ2-3; TRBD2 aligns across 7 bases. In germline, CDR1 is MNHNY, CDR2 SVGAGI (reference sequence). J gave up 8 bases and V 7 bases, and 15 bases lay outside the gene matches. The CDR3 runs 15 residues. CDR3 residues: CASTATASGGGTQYF. DNA of the CDR3: TGTGCCAGCACCGCGACGGCTAGCGGCGGGGGTACGCAGTATTTT.

This clone appeared a few times. The chain combines TRBV29-1 with TRBJ1-3; no firm D call. V was trimmed by 3 bases and J by 0 bases, leaving 6 bases between them. The CDR3 runs to 13 residues. The germline gives CDR1 SQVTM, CDR2 ANQGSEA. CDR3 sequence: CSVEGLSGNTIYF. The CDR3 region has the DNA TGCAGCGTTGAGGGTCTCTCTGGAAACACCATATATTTT.

J is TRBJ1-1 and V is TRBV9; tentative D call: TRBD1 (5 bases). Trimming stripped 6 bases from V and 1 base from J, with 13 bases between. The length of the CDR3 is 14 residues. Germline CDR1 and CDR2: SGDLS and YYNGEE. CDR3 nucleotide sequence: TGTGCCAGCACGCCTACAGGTTGGAACACTGAAGCTTTCTTT. Translating it yields CASTPTGWNTEAFF.

This clone was seen a few times. The CDR3 protein is CASSDRTSGGLETQYF. CDR3 nucleotide sequence: TGTGCCAGCAGTGATAGGACTAGCGGGGGCCTGGAGACCCAGTACTTC. This chain connects TRBV6-1 to TRBJ2-5; TRBD2 matches at 13 bases. The trim removed 3 bases at V and 5 bases at J, leaving 6 bases unmatched. Germline CDR1 is MNHNS and CDR2 is SASEGT. CDR3 length: 16 residues.

The gene calls are TRBV7-9 and TRBJ1-1, with no clear D. Germline CDR1 reads SEHNR; CDR2 reads FQNEAQ (reference sequence). This CDR3 spans 16 amino acids. The V and J ends lost 6 bases and 1 base respectively, with 18 bases between them. The CDR3 sequence: CASSRLHSGSNTEAFF. CDR3 sequence (DNA): TGTGCCAGCAGTCGTTTACATTCGGGGTCGAACACTGAAGCTTTCTTT.